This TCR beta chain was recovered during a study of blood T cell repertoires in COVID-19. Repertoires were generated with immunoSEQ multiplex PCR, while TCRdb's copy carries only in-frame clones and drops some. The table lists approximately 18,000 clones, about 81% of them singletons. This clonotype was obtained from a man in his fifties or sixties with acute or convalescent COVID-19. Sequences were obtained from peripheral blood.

The CDR3 loop reads CASSPPGDTDTQYF. The CDR3 bases are TGTGCCAGCTCACCGCCGGGGGACACAGATACGCAGTATTTT. The chain couples TRBV18 to TRBJ2-3, with D perhaps TRBD2 (6 bases). The V end lost 3 bases, the J end lost 2 bases, and 9 bases lay between the germline ends. The CDR3 covers 14 residues. CDR1 is KGHSH, CDR2 LQKENI, per germline.